This is a list of T cell receptor beta chains from one sample in a study of blood T cells in healthy people across ages. TCRdb re-called the 5' RACE reads through MiXCR, storing one row per CDR3 protein. The sample records about 1.4 million distinct CDR3 sequences, roughly 59% being singletons. Input material: blood. The receptors here all came from a man aged 18 to 29 in good health. The CDR3 runs from the conserved cysteine through the conserved F or W. A D gene is named only where the DNA matches it firmly. A row's size may be missing; if present it is once, few, many or a size class.

J gene,D gene,clone size,V gene,CDR3 DNA,CDR3 protein
TRBJ1-2,.,.,TRBV4-3,TGCGCCAGCAGCCAAGATTGGCAGCAGGGGGGCTACACCTTC,CASSQDWQQGGYTF
TRBJ1-2,TRBD1,.,TRBV12-3/TRBV12-4,TGTGCCAGCAGTTCCCACAGGGGAGCTGGCTACACCTTC,CASSSHRGAGYTF
TRBJ1-6,TRBD1,.,TRBV20-1,TGCAGTGCACCTGGGACAGGGTCAAATTCACCCCTCCACTTT,CSAPGTGSNSPLHF
TRBJ1-4,.,.,TRBV3-1,TGTGCCAGCAGCGTTACCGCAACTAATGAAAAACTGTTTTTT,CASSVTATNEKLFF
TRBJ2-5,.,.,TRBV20-1,TGCAGTGCTAGAGATGGGGGATTTAGGGAGACCCAGTACTTC,CSARDGGFRETQYF
TRBJ2-7,TRBD2,.,TRBV12-3/TRBV12-4,TGTGCCAGCAGGGTTGGGGACGGGGGGATGACGTACGAGCAGTACTTC,CASRVGDGGMTYEQYF
TRBJ1-5,.,.,TRBV7-9,TGTGCCAGCAGCCCAGGGTGGGGACAGCCCCAGCATTTT,CASSPGWGQPQHF
TRBJ2-7,.,.,TRBV20-1,TGCAGTGCTCGTGGGCGGCTGGGAATGGGACGCTACGAGCAGTACTTC,CSARGRLGMGRYEQYF
TRBJ2-7,.,once,TRBV7-9,TGTGCCAGCAACCACAGACAGGCCTACGAGCAGTACTTC,CASNHRQAYEQYF
TRBJ2-7,TRBD2,few,TRBV12-3/TRBV12-4,TGTGCCAGCAGTTTTACAGGCGGCGGGAGCTACGAGCAGTACTTC,CASSFTGGGSYEQYF
TRBJ2-3,.,.,TRBV7-9,TGTGCCAGCATACGGGACATTAGCACAGATACGCAGTATTTT,CASIRDISTDTQYF
TRBJ1-4,.,once,TRBV4-3,TGCGCCAGCAGCCAAGATTCTATTCAGGGGCGATCTGAAAAACTGTTTTTT,CASSQDSIQGRSEKLFF
TRBJ2-7,TRBD2,.,TRBV11-2,TGTGCCAGCAGCTTGACTAGCGGGGGGCCGAGCTACGAGCAGTACTTC,CASSLTSGGPSYEQYF
TRBJ2-6,.,few,TRBV28,TGTGCCAGCATAGGGGGGTACTCTGGGGCCAACGTCCTGACTTTC,CASIGGYSGANVLTF
TRBJ2-1,.,once,TRBV7-2,TGTGCCAGCAGCCAGGGATCACCTCAGTTCTTC,CASSQGSPQFF
TRBJ2-1,.,.,TRBV29-1,TGCAGCGTTGTGCAGGGGAGCTCCTACAATGAGCAGTTCTTC,CSVVQGSSYNEQFF
TRBJ1-2,TRBD1,.,TRBV19,TGTGCCAGTACCCCGGGACAGATTTGGGGCTACACCTTC,CASTPGQIWGYTF
TRBJ2-3,TRBD1,few,TRBV29-1,TGCAGCGTGCAACAGGGGGCTAGCACAGATACGCAGTATTTT,CSVQQGASTDTQYF
TRBJ2-7,TRBD1,.,TRBV28,TGTGCCACGCTTAACAGGGGGCCACGCGAGCAGTACTTC,CATLNRGPREQYF
TRBJ2-1,TRBD2,.,TRBV9,TGTGCCAGCAGCGTAGTTTCCCGGCGGGAGAGGGAGGTCAATGAGCAGTTCTTC,CASSVVSRREREVNEQFF
TRBJ2-7,.,.,TRBV15,TGTGCCACCAGCAACAGTGGACAGTCGGAGTACGAGCAGTACTTC,CATSNSGQSEYEQYF
TRBJ1-2,.,.,TRBV28,TGTGCCAGCAGTAGATCGTTGGTGGATGGCTACACCTTC,CASSRSLVDGYTF
TRBJ2-1,.,.,TRBV2,TGTGCCAGCAGTCCCCGAACCACAGGGAATGGTGAGCAGTTCTTC,CASSPRTTGNGEQFF
TRBJ1-1,TRBD1,once,TRBV27,TGTGCCAGCAGTTTAGGGGACAGGCTTGAAGCTTTCTTT,CASSLGDRLEAFF